Listed below are T cell receptor beta chains from one sample, sequenced in a study of shared clonotypes between healthy human individuals. The assay was immunoSEQ multiplex PCR, and TCRdb's table has in-frame clones only and misses some. Of about 2.3 million clones in the sample, 90% to 95% were seen once. Specimen: naive CD4+ T cells from PBMCs. Every receptor here comes from a young man in good health. Some clones in this sample may be carry-over from other donors' samples. Each CDR3 is given with its conserved first and last residue. Each record gives: V gene, D gene, clone size, J gene, CDR3 DNA, CDR3 protein. The D gene is left open where the match is weak. Part of the rows lack a size; the others show once, few, many or a class for expanded clones.

v_gene: TRBV28; d_gene: TRBD1; abundance: -; j_gene: TRBJ1-6; CDR3nt: TGTGCCAGCAGTTCACCTCCGGGACAGGATAATTCACCCCTCCACTTT; CDR3aa: CASSSPPGQDNSPLHF
v_gene: TRBV2; d_gene: TRBD1; abundance: -; j_gene: TRBJ1-2; CDR3nt: TGTGCCAGCAGTGAAGTGACAGGGAGTTACACCTTC; CDR3aa: CASSEVTGSYTF
v_gene: TRBV7-2; d_gene: -; abundance: -; j_gene: TRBJ2-7; CDR3nt: TGTGCCAGCAGCTTAGCGGCGACTTTTTCCTACGAGCAGTACTTC; CDR3aa: CASSLAATFSYEQYF
v_gene: TRBV9; d_gene: TRBD1; abundance: -; j_gene: TRBJ1-1; CDR3nt: TGTGCCAGCAGCGTAGACCCCTCCAGGGGGACTGAAGCTTTCTTT; CDR3aa: CASSVDPSRGTEAFF
v_gene: TRBV29-1; d_gene: -; abundance: -; j_gene: TRBJ2-2; CDR3nt: TGCAGCGTTGAAGGGGCCTCTACAGGGGAGCTGTTTTTT; CDR3aa: CSVEGASTGELFF
v_gene: TRBV27; d_gene: -; abundance: -; j_gene: TRBJ2-7; CDR3nt: TGTGCCAGCAGTCCCCATCGGGGGAGTCTCTACGAGCAGTACTTC; CDR3aa: CASSPHRGSLYEQYF
v_gene: TRBV27; d_gene: TRBD2; abundance: -; j_gene: TRBJ2-5; CDR3nt: TGTGCCAGCAGAGTAGCGGGTGTGCAAGAGACCCAGTACTTC; CDR3aa: CASRVAGVQETQYF
v_gene: TRBV9; d_gene: TRBD2; abundance: once; j_gene: TRBJ2-5; CDR3nt: TGTGCCTCCCAGAGGGGACTAGCGGTCCAAGAGACCCAGTACTTC; CDR3aa: CASQRGLAVQETQYF
v_gene: TRBV5-1; d_gene: TRBD1; abundance: -; j_gene: TRBJ1-4; CDR3nt: TGCGCCAGCAGCGTAACAGGGGGTAATGAAAAACTGTTTTTT; CDR3aa: CASSVTGGNEKLFF
v_gene: TRBV7-2; d_gene: TRBD2; abundance: -; j_gene: TRBJ2-3; CDR3nt: TGTGCCAGCAGGCCTACTCTAGCGGGGGGGGCAGATACGCAGTATTTT; CDR3aa: CASRPTLAGGADTQYF
v_gene: TRBV28; d_gene: -; abundance: -; j_gene: TRBJ2-3; CDR3nt: TGTGCCAGTTTCGATAGCGGTCTTAGTCGTACGCAGTATTTT; CDR3aa: CASFDSGLSRTQYF
v_gene: TRBV10-3; d_gene: -; abundance: -; j_gene: TRBJ2-1; CDR3nt: TGTGCCATCAGTTCATTCGTTGAGCAGTTCTTC; CDR3aa: CAISSFVEQFF
v_gene: TRBV4-1; d_gene: -; abundance: -; j_gene: TRBJ2-7; CDR3nt: TGCGCCAGCAGTCTAGAGGGCTACGAGCAGTACTTC; CDR3aa: CASSLEGYEQYF
v_gene: TRBV19; d_gene: -; abundance: -; j_gene: TRBJ1-5; CDR3nt: TGTGCCAGTAGTATAGTAGGGGAAGGGAGCAATCAGCCCCAGCATTTT; CDR3aa: CASSIVGEGSNQPQHF
v_gene: TRBV6-1; d_gene: -; abundance: -; j_gene: TRBJ1-1; CDR3nt: TGTGCCAGCAGTGAAGTATCGTGGGCGGCTTTCTTT; CDR3aa: CASSEVSWAAFF
v_gene: TRBV6-4; d_gene: -; abundance: -; j_gene: TRBJ2-1; CDR3nt: TGTGCCACCAGGGCGCCAGGAAATGAGCAGTTCTTC; CDR3aa: CATRAPGNEQFF
v_gene: TRBV7-2; d_gene: -; abundance: -; j_gene: TRBJ2-1; CDR3nt: TGTGCCAGCAGCTCCCGGGGGATCAATGAGCAGTTCTTC; CDR3aa: CASSSRGINEQFF
v_gene: TRBV6-1; d_gene: TRBD2; abundance: -; j_gene: TRBJ2-3; CDR3nt: TGTGCCAGCAGTGAAGGTGGGACTAGCGGGATTGGCGCAGATACGCAGTATTTT; CDR3aa: CASSEGGTSGIGADTQYF
v_gene: TRBV20-1; d_gene: TRBD1; abundance: -; j_gene: TRBJ2-3; CDR3nt: TGCAGTGAGCGACAGGGCTATACGCAGTATTTT; CDR3aa: CSERQGYTQYF
v_gene: TRBV30; d_gene: TRBD1; abundance: -; j_gene: TRBJ1-2; CDR3nt: TGTGCCTGGGGCGAGGAAACAGGGGGCATAGACTATGGCTACACCTTC; CDR3aa: CAWGEETGGIDYGYTF
v_gene: TRBV9; d_gene: -; abundance: -; j_gene: TRBJ1-2; CDR3nt: TGTGCCAGCAGCAGTACCGGGGCGCAGGACTATGGCTACACCTTC; CDR3aa: CASSSTGAQDYGYTF
v_gene: TRBV19; d_gene: -; abundance: once; j_gene: TRBJ1-2; CDR3nt: TGTGCCAGTAACGACAGGAGAGGGTATGGCTACACCTTC; CDR3aa: CASNDRRGYGYTF
v_gene: TRBV28; d_gene: -; abundance: -; j_gene: TRBJ1-1; CDR3nt: TGTGCCAGCAGTTTATTGGGGGCCCAGGGGGCTTTCTTT; CDR3aa: CASSLLGAQGAFF
v_gene: TRBV9; d_gene: TRBD1; abundance: -; j_gene: TRBJ1-2; CDR3nt: TGTGCCAGCAGCGTAGGAATTTCGTCCGCAGGGGGTGTCTATGGCTACACCTTC; CDR3aa: CASSVGISSAGGVYGYTF
v_gene: TRBV2; d_gene: TRBD2; abundance: -; j_gene: TRBJ2-5; CDR3nt: TGTGCCGGTCGACTAGCGGGGGAGACCCAGTACTTC; CDR3aa: CAGRLAGETQYF
v_gene: TRBV5-4; d_gene: TRBD2; abundance: -; j_gene: TRBJ2-7; CDR3nt: TGTGCCAGCAGCCTGGACAGCGGGAGCTCCTACGAGCAGTACTTC; CDR3aa: CASSLDSGSSYEQYF
v_gene: TRBV5-1; d_gene: TRBD2; abundance: -; j_gene: TRBJ2-1; CDR3nt: TGCGCCAGCAGCCTGGGTAGCGGGCCCAAGATTAAGCAGTTCTTC; CDR3aa: CASSLGSGPKIKQFF
v_gene: TRBV5-4; d_gene: -; abundance: -; j_gene: TRBJ1-2; CDR3nt: TGTGCCAGCAGGAACCAGGCCCTGAACTATGGCTACACCTTC; CDR3aa: CASRNQALNYGYTF
v_gene: TRBV10-2; d_gene: -; abundance: once; j_gene: TRBJ2-7; CDR3nt: TGCGCCAGCAGTGAGGGGGGTGACGACGAGCAGTACTTC; CDR3aa: CASSEGGDDEQYF
v_gene: TRBV2; d_gene: TRBD1; abundance: -; j_gene: TRBJ1-2; CDR3nt: TGTGCCAGCATTCCCGGGACAGTTAACTATGGCTACACCTTC; CDR3aa: CASIPGTVNYGYTF
v_gene: TRBV18; d_gene: -; abundance: -; j_gene: TRBJ2-7; CDR3nt: TGTGCCAGCTCACCACCGACTCTTCACTACGAGCAGTACTTC; CDR3aa: CASSPPTLHYEQYF
v_gene: TRBV18; d_gene: TRBD1; abundance: -; j_gene: TRBJ2-7; CDR3nt: TGTGCCAGCTCACCAACCGGGACAGGGGGCGATCAGGAGTACTTC; CDR3aa: CASSPTGTGGDQEYF
v_gene: TRBV6-5; d_gene: -; abundance: -; j_gene: TRBJ1-5; CDR3nt: TGTGCCAGCAGTCCAAACGCGGCCTATCAGCCCCAGCATTTT; CDR3aa: CASSPNAAYQPQHF
v_gene: TRBV18; d_gene: TRBD1; abundance: -; j_gene: TRBJ2-7; CDR3nt: TGTGCCAGCTCAGAGACAGGGGTCCCCTACGAGCAGTACTTC; CDR3aa: CASSETGVPYEQYF
v_gene: TRBV11-2; d_gene: TRBD1; abundance: -; j_gene: TRBJ2-7; CDR3nt: TGTGCCAGCAGCTCCGTCAGGGGGCGAACCTACGAGCAGTACTTC; CDR3aa: CASSSVRGRTYEQYF
v_gene: TRBV5-4; d_gene: TRBD2; abundance: -; j_gene: TRBJ2-5; CDR3nt: TGTGCCAGCAGCGGCGCTAGCGGGAGTAGCGTCCAAGAGACCCAGTACTTC; CDR3aa: CASSGASGSSVQETQYF
v_gene: TRBV30; d_gene: TRBD2; abundance: -; j_gene: TRBJ2-3; CDR3nt: TGTGCCTGGGTACTAGCGGGGGTCCCTCAATACACAGATACGCAGTATTTT; CDR3aa: CAWVLAGVPQYTDTQYF
v_gene: TRBV10-3; d_gene: -; abundance: -; j_gene: TRBJ1-5; CDR3nt: TGTGCCATCAGTGAGAGAAATAGCAATCAGCCCCAGCATTTT; CDR3aa: CAISERNSNQPQHF
v_gene: TRBV28; d_gene: -; abundance: once; j_gene: TRBJ2-7; CDR3nt: TGTGCCAGCAGTTTAATCGCCGGCTACGAGCAGTACTTC; CDR3aa: CASSLIAGYEQYF
v_gene: TRBV25-1; d_gene: -; abundance: -; j_gene: TRBJ1-4; CDR3nt: TGTGCCAGCAGTGAGTGGACAGAACTAAAACTGTTTTTT; CDR3aa: CASSEWTELKLFF
v_gene: TRBV6-5; d_gene: -; abundance: -; j_gene: TRBJ2-4; CDR3nt: TGTGCCAGCAGTAGTATGGGGATAGCCAAAAACATTCAGTACTTC; CDR3aa: CASSSMGIAKNIQYF
v_gene: TRBV2; d_gene: -; abundance: -; j_gene: TRBJ1-2; CDR3nt: TGTGCCAGCAGTAAGGGACCAGGGAACTATGGCTACACCTTC; CDR3aa: CASSKGPGNYGYTF
v_gene: TRBV6-5; d_gene: -; abundance: -; j_gene: TRBJ2-3; CDR3nt: TGTGCCAGCAGTCAACAGGGTCTCGGCACAGATACGCAGTATTTT; CDR3aa: CASSQQGLGTDTQYF
v_gene: TRBV5-4; d_gene: -; abundance: -; j_gene: TRBJ2-3; CDR3nt: TGTGCCAGCAGCTCCCCCAAGGGCACAGATACGCAGTATTTT; CDR3aa: CASSSPKGTDTQYF
v_gene: TRBV6-5; d_gene: -; abundance: once; j_gene: TRBJ2-2; CDR3nt: TGTGCCAGCAGCCTTAACACCGGGGAGCTGTTTTTT; CDR3aa: CASSLNTGELFF
v_gene: TRBV6-5; d_gene: -; abundance: -; j_gene: TRBJ1-1; CDR3nt: TGTGCCAGCCCCAAAGGAGAAGCTTTCTTT; CDR3aa: CASPKGEAFF
v_gene: TRBV25-1; d_gene: -; abundance: -; j_gene: TRBJ1-3; CDR3nt: TGTGCCAGCAGCGATACCGGGGGACCTGGAAACACCATATATTTT; CDR3aa: CASSDTGGPGNTIYF
v_gene: TRBV15; d_gene: -; abundance: -; j_gene: TRBJ2-7; CDR3nt: TGTGCCACCAGCAGCACCCCCAGGGGCTCCTACGAGCAGTACTTC; CDR3aa: CATSSTPRGSYEQYF
v_gene: TRBV2; d_gene: TRBD1; abundance: -; j_gene: TRBJ1-1; CDR3nt: TGTGCCAGCAGTGAAAGGAGAGGGCGGGACAGGGGGAAGGGGAACACTGAAGCTTTCTTT; CDR3aa: CASSERRGRDRGKGNTEAFF
v_gene: TRBV28; d_gene: -; abundance: -; j_gene: TRBJ1-2; CDR3nt: TGTGCCAGCAGTTTTCTCCCAGGGACGGCGGACTATGGCTACACCTTC; CDR3aa: CASSFLPGTADYGYTF
v_gene: TRBV6-5; d_gene: TRBD1; abundance: -; j_gene: TRBJ2-7; CDR3nt: TGTGCCAGCAGTTACTCCCCGACAGGGGACTCCTACGAGCAGTACTTC; CDR3aa: CASSYSPTGDSYEQYF